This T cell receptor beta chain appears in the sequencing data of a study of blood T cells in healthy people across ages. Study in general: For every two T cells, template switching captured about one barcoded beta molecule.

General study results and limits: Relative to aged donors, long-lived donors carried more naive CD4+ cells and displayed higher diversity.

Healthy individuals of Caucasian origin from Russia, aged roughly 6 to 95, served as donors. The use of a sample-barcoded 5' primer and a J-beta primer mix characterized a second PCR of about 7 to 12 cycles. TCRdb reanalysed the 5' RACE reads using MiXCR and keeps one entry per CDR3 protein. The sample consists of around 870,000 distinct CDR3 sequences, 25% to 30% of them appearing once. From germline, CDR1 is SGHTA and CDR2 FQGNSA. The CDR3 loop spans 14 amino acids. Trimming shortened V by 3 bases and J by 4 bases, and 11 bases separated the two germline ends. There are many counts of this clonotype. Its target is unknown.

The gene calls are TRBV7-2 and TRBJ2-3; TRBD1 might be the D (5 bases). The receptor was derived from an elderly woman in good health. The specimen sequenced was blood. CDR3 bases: TGTGCCAGCAGCTTGGGCAGGGCCCCAGATACGCAGTATTTT. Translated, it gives CASSLGRAPDTQYF.